Sequencing of this TCR beta chain was carried out in a study of siplizumab effects on memory and regulatory T cells. Data came from immunoSEQ multiplex PCR; TCRdb stores just in-frame clones and leaves some out. The data contain approximately 120,000 clones, around 90% of them singletons. Germline loops: CDR1 SGHTA, CDR2 FQGTGA. The length of the CDR3 is 14 residues. V gave up 5 bases and J gave up 5 bases; unmatched junction bases: 6. This sequence joins TRBV7-3 and TRBJ1-1; 9 bases match TRBD1. The sequenced material came from Tregs sorted from blood. The sequence was obtained from a human donor in good health. CDR3 sequence: CASSAQGAGTEAFF. The CDR3 DNA sequence: TGTGCCAGCAGCGCACAGGGGGCAGGTACTGAAGCTTTCTTT. The full variable domain, with the rest looked up from reference TRBV7-3 and TRBJ1-1, is GAGVSQTPSNKVTEKGKYVELRCDPISGHTALYWYRQSLGQGPEFLIYFQGTGAADDSGLPNDRFFAVRPEGSVSTLKIQRTERGDSAVYLCASSAQGAGTEAFFGQGTRLTVV.